This TCR beta chain was recovered during a study of blood T cell repertoires in COVID-19. This CDR3 comprises 13 residues. Looked up from germline, CDR1 is MNHEY and CDR2 is SVGAGI. The junction had 5 bases not matched to a gene; V was cut back by 7 bases and J by 4 bases. Assay: immunoSEQ multiplex PCR; the TCRdb copy retains only in-frame clones and omits some. The sample has some 200,000 clones, 85% to 90% seen once; the top ten hold around 3.2%. V is TRBV6-5 and J is TRBJ2-7, with 9 bases identical to TRBD2. This TCR was recovered from a woman between 18 and 30 years old in a cohort exposed to, infected with or recovered from COVID-19 (not recorded which). Input material: PBMCs or T cells enriched from blood (not recorded which). The chain's CDR3 is CASKETSGYEQYF. The CDR3 DNA is TGTGCCAGCAAGGAGACTAGCGGTTACGAGCAGTACTTC.